A selection of T cell receptor beta chains follows, all from one sample in a study of blood T cell repertoires in COVID-19. Clones were read by immunoSEQ multiplex PCR, and TCRdb kept only the in-frame ones, dropping some. Of approximately 190,000 clones listed, around 80% are singletons. The sequencing input was peripheral blood. These receptors all come from a woman aged 60-75 years with COVID-19, enrolled during active disease. The conserved cysteine and the conserved F or W are not part of the CDR3 here.

j_gene: TRBJ2-3
v_gene: TRBV19
CDR3aa: ASSMSLTDTQY

j_gene: TRBJ2-1
v_gene: TRBV30
CDR3aa: ASRGGGHNEQF

j_gene: TRBJ2-1
v_gene: TRBV10-3
CDR3aa: AISEVASGNNEQF

j_gene: TRBJ1-1
v_gene: TRBV5-8
CDR3aa: ASSLDGGALNTEAF

j_gene: TRBJ2-1
v_gene: TRBV27
CDR3aa: ASSATAGTSPYNEQF

j_gene: TRBJ1-2
v_gene: TRBV5-1
CDR3aa: ASSLEGVYGYT

j_gene: TRBJ2-1
v_gene: TRBV12-3/TRBV12-4
CDR3aa: ASRQKGFNEQF

j_gene: TRBJ1-2
v_gene: TRBV5-5
CDR3aa: ASSLAGRGGYT

j_gene: TRBJ1-4
v_gene: TRBV27
CDR3aa: ASSLASNEKLF

j_gene: TRBJ1-1
v_gene: TRBV7-2
CDR3aa: ASSHRIFVRDRDSEAF

j_gene: TRBJ2-1
v_gene: TRBV20-1
CDR3aa: SAELGNEQF

j_gene: TRBJ1-6
v_gene: TRBV18
CDR3aa: ASSLGQGGQNNSPLH

j_gene: TRBJ1-5
v_gene: TRBV27
CDR3aa: ASSSREGRGQPQH

j_gene: TRBJ1-5
v_gene: TRBV5-1
CDR3aa: ASSLVSDNQPQH

j_gene: TRBJ2-5
v_gene: TRBV6-2/TRBV6-3
CDR3aa: ASSHPSTPGTKETQY

j_gene: TRBJ1-2
v_gene: TRBV6-5
CDR3aa: ASIQGGALNYGYT

j_gene: TRBJ2-4
v_gene: TRBV2
CDR3aa: ASSEPPPSYIQY

j_gene: TRBJ1-4
v_gene: TRBV7-9
CDR3aa: ASSLGQVHEKLF

j_gene: TRBJ1-5
v_gene: TRBV28
CDR3aa: ASTQAPNNQPQH

j_gene: TRBJ2-1
v_gene: TRBV6-5
CDR3aa: ASSQQGASYNEQF

j_gene: TRBJ2-5
v_gene: TRBV5-5
CDR3aa: ASSLAGGTGAQGCY

j_gene: TRBJ1-1
v_gene: TRBV19
CDR3aa: ASSPRGQYNTEAF

j_gene: TRBJ1-6
v_gene: TRBV19
CDR3aa: ATRGQGNSPLH

j_gene: TRBJ1-2
v_gene: TRBV3-1/TRBV3-2
CDR3aa: ASSQVGGTHGYT

j_gene: TRBJ1-2
v_gene: TRBV5-4
CDR3aa: ASSLKLVGYT

j_gene: TRBJ2-3
v_gene: TRBV15
CDR3aa: ATSLSTGGIDTQY

j_gene: TRBJ2-1
v_gene: TRBV10-3
CDR3aa: AISRDLINEQF